The TCR beta chain described here comes from a study of T-cell memory formation after mild COVID-19 (dated by TCRdb to about 2021). With regard to the full study: TCR sequence clusters from the two donors were largely donor specific. Longitudinal TCRalpha and TCRbeta repertoire sequencing tracked T-cell clones expanding and contracting after mild COVID-19 in a couple of donors. Two young, previously healthy adult volunteers made up the cohort, one male and one female. The research as a whole found: Only a couple of mild cases were covered in the study, and larger cohorts including severe cases with pre-infection samples were considered necessary. The second-wave clones that peaked on day 37 were not confirmed to be SARS-CoV-2 specific. From day 15 to 85, contracting clones showed balanced CD4/CD8 phenotypes, whereas a second wave of clones that expanded from day 15 to 37 leaned towards CD4+. Some responding clones were detected in pre-infection memory, which suggested that pre-existing cross-reactive memory T cells had joined the SARS-CoV-2 response. Contracting CD4+ clones were found mainly in CM and EM memory subsets, while CD8+ clones were enriched in EMRA.

Per the germline V gene, MNHEY is the CDR1 and SVGAGI is the CDR2. The CDR3 holds 16 amino acids from the cysteine to the phenylalanine. Only the CDR3 DNA is retained, 48 bases long and in frame from the first base. The junction shows trimming of 5 bases on V and 1 base on J, plus 15 bases between the germline ends. TCRdb shows the sequencer as Illumina NovaSeq 6000. Using 5'RACE with constant-segment primers, TCRalpha and TCRbeta cDNA libraries were constructed, with sample barcodes and unique molecular identifiers added in the process. Trizol reagent was used to extract RNA from every sample. Library amplification was performed in two PCR steps, and a second sample barcode and Illumina TruSeq adapters were introduced in the second step. The libraries were sequenced on an Illumina NovaSeq using 2 x 150 bp paired-end reads. The original pipeline was this. Reads were demultiplexed and collapsed into UMI-guided consensus sequences with migec v1.2.7. Using mixcr v2.1.11, UMI consensuses were aligned to TRA and TRB V and J templates and then assembled into clonotypes. A clonotype was counted as expanded or contracted only when both edgeR and NoisET called the clonotype significant, with the noise models trained on biological replicates. For edgeR calls, a false discovery rate-adjusted p below 0.01 and a log2 fold-change threshold of 1 were applied. PCA with hierarchical clustering of max-normalized trajectories of the 1000 most abundant clonotypes was used as exploratory dynamics analysis. Separately sequenced CD4+ and CD8+ repertoires were used to assign a CD4 or CD8 phenotype to each responding clone. TCRdb applied fastp at Q25 and MiXCR to the public reads, then kept only in-frame beta chains. Rows are combined by CDR3 protein, so each entry shows the most common genes and DNA. The V and J calls, along with clone size, are taken from TCRdb and not from the paper's own processing. The sample table holds roughly 510,000 distinct CDR3 sequences, of which about 18% were seen once. Around 7.8% of the sample belongs to the ten largest clones.

Concerning this clonotype: The specificity of this receptor is unknown. No quality values exist for individual bases; no much larger clone is one base distant.

PBMCs were isolated by Ficoll-Paque density gradient centrifugation. Source material: PBMCs or a T cell subset sorted from them (not recorded which). This TCR was sampled from an adult woman who had mild COVID-19 (a few samples of this study predate the infection). The sample titles of this study are shuffled in the database, so cell type and time point are left out; the donor was told from shared clones. The chain employs TRBV6-5 and TRBJ2-4; no D gene is confidently identified. The DNA is as follows: TGTGCCAGCAGTGTTGACCTACAAATGGCCAAAAACATTCAGTACTTC. It translates as CASSVDLQMAKNIQYF.